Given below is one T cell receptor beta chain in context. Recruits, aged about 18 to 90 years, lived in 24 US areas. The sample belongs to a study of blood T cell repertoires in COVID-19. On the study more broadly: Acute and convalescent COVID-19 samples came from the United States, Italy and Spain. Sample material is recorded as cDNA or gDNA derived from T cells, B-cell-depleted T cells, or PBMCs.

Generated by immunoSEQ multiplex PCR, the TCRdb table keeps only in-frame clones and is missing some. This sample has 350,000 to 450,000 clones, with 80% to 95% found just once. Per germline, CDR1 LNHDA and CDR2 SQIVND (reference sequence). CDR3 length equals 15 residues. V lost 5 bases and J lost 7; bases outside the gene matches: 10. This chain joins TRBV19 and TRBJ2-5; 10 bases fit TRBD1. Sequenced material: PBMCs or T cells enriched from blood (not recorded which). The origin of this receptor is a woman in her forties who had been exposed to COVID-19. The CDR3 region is CASSSGQGREGTQYF. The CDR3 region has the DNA TGTGCCAGTAGTTCGGGACAGGGGCGAGAGGGGACCCAGTACTTC.